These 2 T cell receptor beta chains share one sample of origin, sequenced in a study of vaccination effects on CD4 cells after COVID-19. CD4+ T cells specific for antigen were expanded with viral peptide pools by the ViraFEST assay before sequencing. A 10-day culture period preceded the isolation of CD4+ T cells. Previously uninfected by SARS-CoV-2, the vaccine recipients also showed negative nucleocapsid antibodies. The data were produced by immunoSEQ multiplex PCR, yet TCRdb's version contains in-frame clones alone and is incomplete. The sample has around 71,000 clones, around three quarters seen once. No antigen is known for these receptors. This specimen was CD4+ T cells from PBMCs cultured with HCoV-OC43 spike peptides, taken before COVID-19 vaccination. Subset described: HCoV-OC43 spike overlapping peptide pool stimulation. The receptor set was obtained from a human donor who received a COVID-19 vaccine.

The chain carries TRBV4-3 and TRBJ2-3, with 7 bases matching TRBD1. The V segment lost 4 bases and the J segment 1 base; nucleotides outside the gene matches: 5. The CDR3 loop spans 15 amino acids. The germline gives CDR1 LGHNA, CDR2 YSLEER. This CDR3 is CASSPQGKGTDTQYF. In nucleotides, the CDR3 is TGCGCCAGCAGCCCACAGGGGAAGGGCACAGATACGCAGTATTTT.

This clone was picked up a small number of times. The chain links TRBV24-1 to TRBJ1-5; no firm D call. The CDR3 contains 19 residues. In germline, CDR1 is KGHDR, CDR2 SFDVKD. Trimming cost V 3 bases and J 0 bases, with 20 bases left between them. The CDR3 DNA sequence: TGTGCCACCAGTGATCCCGGACTCTATTATTCTAATAGCAATCAGCCCCAGCATTTT. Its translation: CATSDPGLYYSNSNQPQHF.